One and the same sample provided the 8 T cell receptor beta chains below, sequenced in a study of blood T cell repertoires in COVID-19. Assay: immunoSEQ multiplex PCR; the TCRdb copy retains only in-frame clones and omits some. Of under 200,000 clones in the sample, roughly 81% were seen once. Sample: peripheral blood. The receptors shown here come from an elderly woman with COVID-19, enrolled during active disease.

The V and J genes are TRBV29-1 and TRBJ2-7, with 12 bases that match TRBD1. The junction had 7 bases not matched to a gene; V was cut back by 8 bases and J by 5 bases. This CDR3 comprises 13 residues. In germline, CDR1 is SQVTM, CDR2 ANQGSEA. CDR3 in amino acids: CSITGTGGDEQYF. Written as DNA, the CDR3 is TGCAGCATTACCGGGACAGGGGGCGACGAGCAGTACTTC.

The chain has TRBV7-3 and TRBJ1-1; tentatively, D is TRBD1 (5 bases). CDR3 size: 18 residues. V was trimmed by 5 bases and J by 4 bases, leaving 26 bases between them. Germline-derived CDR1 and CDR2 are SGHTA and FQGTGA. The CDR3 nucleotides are TGTGCCAGCAGCCTAAGGGGCACCGGGCGGCGGGAGGCCACTGAAGCTTTCTTT. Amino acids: CASSLRGTGRREATEAFF.

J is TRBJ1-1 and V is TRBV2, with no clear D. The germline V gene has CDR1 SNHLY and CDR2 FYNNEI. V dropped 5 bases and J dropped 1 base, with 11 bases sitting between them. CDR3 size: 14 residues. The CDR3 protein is CASSLFGENTEAFF. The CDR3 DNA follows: TGTGCCAGCAGTCTCTTCGGAGAGAACACTGAAGCTTTCTTT.

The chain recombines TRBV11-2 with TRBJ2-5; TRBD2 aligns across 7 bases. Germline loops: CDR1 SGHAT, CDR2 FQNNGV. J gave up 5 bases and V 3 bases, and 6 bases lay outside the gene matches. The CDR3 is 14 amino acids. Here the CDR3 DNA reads TGTGCCAGCAGCTTTGGTGCGGGAGCGGAGACCCAGTACTTC. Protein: CASSFGAGAETQYF.

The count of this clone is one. The CDR3 sequence: CASSPLTSGTRKTQYF. DNA of the CDR3: TGTGCCAGCAGCCCCCTGACTAGCGGGACTAGAAAGACCCAGTACTTC. The chain combines TRBV11-2 with TRBJ2-5, with 11 positions matching TRBD2. Germline V lookup: CDR1 SGHAT, CDR2 FQNNGV. This CDR3 comprises 16 residues. After removal of 5 bases from V and 6 bases from J, the junction contained 11 bases not matched to a gene. Complete variable domain (other parts from reference TRBV11-2 and TRBJ2-5): EAGVAQSPRYKIIEKRQSVAFWCNPISGHATLYWYQQILGQGPKLLIQFQNNGVVDDSQLPKDRFSAERLKGVDSTLKIQPAKLEDSAVYLCASSPLTSGTRKTQYFGPGTRLLVL.

Here the CDR3 reads CASSQDLRDSPLHF. The CDR3 DNA reads TGCGCCAGCAGCCAAGACCTACGGGATTCACCCCTCCACTTT. The genes are TRBV4-1 and TRBJ1-6, with D unresolved. The CDR3 sequence is 14 residues long. Germline CDR1 reads MGHRA; CDR2 reads YSYEKL. The V end lost 0 bases, the J end lost 8 bases, and 8 bases lay between the germline ends.

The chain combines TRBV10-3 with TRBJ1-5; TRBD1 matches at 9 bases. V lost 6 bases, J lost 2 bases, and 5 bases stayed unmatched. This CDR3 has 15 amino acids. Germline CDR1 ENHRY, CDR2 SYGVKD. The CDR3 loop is CAIREDRGGNQPQHF. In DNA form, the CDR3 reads TGTGCCATCAGGGAGGACAGGGGTGGCAATCAGCCCCAGCATTTT.

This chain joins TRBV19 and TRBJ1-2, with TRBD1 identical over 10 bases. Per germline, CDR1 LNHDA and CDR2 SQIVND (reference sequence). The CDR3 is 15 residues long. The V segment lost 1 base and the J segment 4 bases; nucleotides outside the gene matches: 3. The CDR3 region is CASSIATGGIYGYTF. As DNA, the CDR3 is TGTGCCAGTAGTATAGCGACAGGGGGCATCTATGGCTACACCTTC. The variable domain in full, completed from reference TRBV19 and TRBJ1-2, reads DGGITQSPKYLFRKEGQNVTLSCEQNLNHDAMYWYRQDPGQGLRLIYYSQIVNDFQKGDIAEGYSVSREKKESFPLTVTSAQKNPTAFYLCASSIATGGIYGYTFGSGTRLTVV.